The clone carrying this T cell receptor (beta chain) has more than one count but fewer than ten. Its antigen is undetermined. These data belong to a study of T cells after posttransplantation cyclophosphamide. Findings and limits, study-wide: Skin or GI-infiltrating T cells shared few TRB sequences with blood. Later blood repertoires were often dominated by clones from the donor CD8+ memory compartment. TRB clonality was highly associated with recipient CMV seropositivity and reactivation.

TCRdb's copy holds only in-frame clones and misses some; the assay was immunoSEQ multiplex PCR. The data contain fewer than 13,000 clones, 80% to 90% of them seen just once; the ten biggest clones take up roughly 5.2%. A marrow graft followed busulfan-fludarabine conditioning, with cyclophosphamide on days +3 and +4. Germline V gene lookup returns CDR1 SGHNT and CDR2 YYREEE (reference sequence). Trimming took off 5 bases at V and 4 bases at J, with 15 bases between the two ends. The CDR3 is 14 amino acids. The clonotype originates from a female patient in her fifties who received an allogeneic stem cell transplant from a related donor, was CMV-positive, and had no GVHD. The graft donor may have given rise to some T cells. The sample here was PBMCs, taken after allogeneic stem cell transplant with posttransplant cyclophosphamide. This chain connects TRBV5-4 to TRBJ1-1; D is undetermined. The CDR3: CASRLDPGSTEAFF. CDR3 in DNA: TGTGCCAGCAGACTGGACCCGGGGAGCACTGAAGCTTTCTTT.